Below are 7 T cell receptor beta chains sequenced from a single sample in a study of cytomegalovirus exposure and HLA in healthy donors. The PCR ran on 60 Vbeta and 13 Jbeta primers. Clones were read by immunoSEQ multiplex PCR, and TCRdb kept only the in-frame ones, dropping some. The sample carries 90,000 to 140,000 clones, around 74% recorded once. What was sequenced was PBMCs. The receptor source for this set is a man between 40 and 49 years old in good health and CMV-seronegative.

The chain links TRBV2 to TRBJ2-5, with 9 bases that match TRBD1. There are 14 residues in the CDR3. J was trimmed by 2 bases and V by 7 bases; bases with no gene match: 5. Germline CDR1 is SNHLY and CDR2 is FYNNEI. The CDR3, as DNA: TGTGCCAGCACCCAAGACAGGGGGCAAGAGACCCAGTACTTC. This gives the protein CASTQDRGQETQYF.

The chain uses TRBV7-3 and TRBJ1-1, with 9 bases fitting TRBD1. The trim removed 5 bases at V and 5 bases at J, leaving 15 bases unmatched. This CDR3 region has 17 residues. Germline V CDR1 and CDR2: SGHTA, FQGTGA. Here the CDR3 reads CASSPRGGQGRGTEAFF. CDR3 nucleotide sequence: TGTGCCAGCAGCCCCCGAGGGGGACAGGGACGTGGGACTGAAGCTTTCTTT.

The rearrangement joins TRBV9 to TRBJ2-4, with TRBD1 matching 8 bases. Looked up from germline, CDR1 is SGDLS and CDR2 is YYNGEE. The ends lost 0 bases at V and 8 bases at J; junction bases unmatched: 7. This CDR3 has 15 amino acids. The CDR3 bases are TGTGCCAGCAGCGTAGGGGCGACAGGGGAGGACATTCAGTACTTC. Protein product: CASSVGATGEDIQYF.

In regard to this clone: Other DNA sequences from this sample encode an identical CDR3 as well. The CDR3 bases are TGTGCCAGCAGCCCTGGGGGGGAGCAGTACTTC. Translated, it gives CASSPGGEQYF. This chain uses TRBV9 with TRBJ2-7, with D possibly matching TRBD2 (6 bases). Germline CDR1 and CDR2: SGDLS and YYNGEE. Trimming took 4 bases from V and 7 from J, leaving 9 bases between them. This CDR3 is 11 amino acids long.

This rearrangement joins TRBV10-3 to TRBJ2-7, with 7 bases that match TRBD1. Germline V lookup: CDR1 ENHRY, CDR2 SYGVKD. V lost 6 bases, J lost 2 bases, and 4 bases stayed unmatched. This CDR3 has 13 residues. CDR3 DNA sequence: TGTGCCATCAGCCGGGACAGTCCCTACGAGCAGTACTTC. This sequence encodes CAISRDSPYEQYF.

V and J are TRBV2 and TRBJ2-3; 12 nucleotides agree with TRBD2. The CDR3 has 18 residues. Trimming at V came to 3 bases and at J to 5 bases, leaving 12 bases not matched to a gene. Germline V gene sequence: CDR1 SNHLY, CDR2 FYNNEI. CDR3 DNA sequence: TGTGCCAGCAGTGATTCTAGCGGGGGGGGTGGAGAACAAGATACGCAGTATTTT. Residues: CASSDSSGGGGEQDTQYF.

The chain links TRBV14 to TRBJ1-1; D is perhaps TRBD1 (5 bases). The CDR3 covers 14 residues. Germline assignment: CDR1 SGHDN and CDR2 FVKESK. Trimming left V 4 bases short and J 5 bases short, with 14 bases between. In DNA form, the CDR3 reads TGTGCCAGCAGCCGGGGCCTCTTGGGAACTGAAGCTTTCTTT. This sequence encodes CASSRGLLGTEAFF.